This TCR beta chain was sequenced during a study of OX40 agonist ivuxolimab in advanced cancers. Study-level points and caveats: The work left the antigen specificity of expanded peripheral T cells undetermined.

This clone was observed once. Its antigen is unidentified. Between the trimmed V and J ends, which lost 4 bases and 5 bases, there was a span of 18 bases. From germline, CDR1 is SGHRS and CDR2 YFSETQ. The CDR3 has 15 residues. TCRdb's copy holds only in-frame clones and misses some; the assay was immunoSEQ multiplex PCR. The sample has about 67,000 clones, roughly 81% seen once; the top ten hold approximately 2%. Specimen: CD4+ or CD8+ T cells sorted from blood, collected in a trial of the OX40 agonist ivuxolimab. The V and J genes are TRBV5-1 and TRBJ1-1, with D unclear. The TCR comes from an adult with an advanced solid tumor such as melanoma, head and neck, liver or kidney cancer. The CDR3 loop is CASSPTASPGTEAFF. The CDR3 nucleotides read TGCGCCAGCAGCCCCACAGCATCACCGGGGACTGAAGCTTTCTTT. The entire variable domain, with the rest obtained from reference TRBV5-1 and TRBJ1-1, is as follows: KAGVTQTPRYLIKTRGQQVTLSCSPISGHRSVSWYQQTPGQGLQFLFEYFSETQRNKGNFPGRFSGRQFSNSRSEMNVSTLELGDSALYLCASSPTASPGTEAFFGQGTRLTVV.